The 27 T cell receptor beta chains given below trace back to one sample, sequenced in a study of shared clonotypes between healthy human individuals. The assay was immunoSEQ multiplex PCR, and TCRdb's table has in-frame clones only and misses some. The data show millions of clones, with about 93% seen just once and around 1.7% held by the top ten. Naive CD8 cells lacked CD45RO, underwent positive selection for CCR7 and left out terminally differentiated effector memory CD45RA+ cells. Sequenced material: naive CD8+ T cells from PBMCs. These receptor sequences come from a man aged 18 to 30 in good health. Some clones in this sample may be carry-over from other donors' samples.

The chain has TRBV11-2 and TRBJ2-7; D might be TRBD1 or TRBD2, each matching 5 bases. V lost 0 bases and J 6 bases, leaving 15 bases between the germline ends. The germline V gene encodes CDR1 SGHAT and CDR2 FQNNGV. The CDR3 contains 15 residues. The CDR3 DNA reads TGTGCCAGCAGCTTAGATGGGGCGGGTCAGGCCGAGCAGTACTTC. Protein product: CASSLDGAGQAEQYF. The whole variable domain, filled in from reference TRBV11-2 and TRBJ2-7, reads EAGVAQSPRYKIIEKRQSVAFWCNPISGHATLYWYQQILGQGPKLLIQFQNNGVVDDSQLPKDRFSAERLKGVDSTLKIQPAKLEDSAVYLCASSLDGAGQAEQYFGPGTRLTVT.

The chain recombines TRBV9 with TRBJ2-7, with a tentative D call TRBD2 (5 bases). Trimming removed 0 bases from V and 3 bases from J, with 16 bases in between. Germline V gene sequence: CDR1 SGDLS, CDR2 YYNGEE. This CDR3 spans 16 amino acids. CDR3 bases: TGTGCCAGCAGCGTAGACCGGGGAGTTCCCCTCTACGAGCAGTACTTC. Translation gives CASSVDRGVPLYEQYF.

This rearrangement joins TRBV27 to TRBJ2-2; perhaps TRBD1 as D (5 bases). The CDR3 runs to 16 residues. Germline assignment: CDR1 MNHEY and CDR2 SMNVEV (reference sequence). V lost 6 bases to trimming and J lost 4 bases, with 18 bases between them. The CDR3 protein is CASRPPIGASTGELFF. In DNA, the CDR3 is TGTGCCAGCAGACCCCCTATTGGGGCATCCACCGGGGAGCTGTTTTTT.

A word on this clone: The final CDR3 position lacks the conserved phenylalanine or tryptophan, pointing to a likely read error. CDR3 sequence reads: CSAYRGPYEQYL. CDR3 nucleotide sequence: TGCAGCGCATACAGGGGTCCCTACGAGCAGTACCTC. This chain connects TRBV29-1 to TRBJ2-7, with 7 bases identical to TRBD1. CDR1 and CDR2 from the germline V gene are SQVTM and ANQGSEA. The CDR3 is 12 residues long. V shed 7 bases, J shed 2 bases, and the junction held 5 bases outside the gene matches.

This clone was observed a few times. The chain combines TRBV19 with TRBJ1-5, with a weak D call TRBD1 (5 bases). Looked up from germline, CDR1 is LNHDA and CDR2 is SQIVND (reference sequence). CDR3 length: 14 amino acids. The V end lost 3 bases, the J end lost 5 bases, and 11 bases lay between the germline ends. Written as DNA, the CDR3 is TGTGCCAGTAGTATGGGGCAGATTTATCAGCCCCAGCATTTT. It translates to CASSMGQIYQPQHF.

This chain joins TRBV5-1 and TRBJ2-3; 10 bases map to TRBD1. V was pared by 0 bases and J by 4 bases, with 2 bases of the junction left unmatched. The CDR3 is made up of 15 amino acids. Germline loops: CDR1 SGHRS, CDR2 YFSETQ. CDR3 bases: TGCGCCAGCAGCTTGGACGGGACAGGGGCAGATACGCAGTATTTT. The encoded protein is CASSLDGTGADTQYF.

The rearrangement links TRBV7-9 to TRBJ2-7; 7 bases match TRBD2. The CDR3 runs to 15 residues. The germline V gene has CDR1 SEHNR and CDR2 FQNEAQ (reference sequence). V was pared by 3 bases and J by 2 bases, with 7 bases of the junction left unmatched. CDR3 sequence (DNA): TGTGCCAGCAGCTTGCCGGGGGAGGGTGCCTACGAGCAGTACTTC. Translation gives CASSLPGEGAYEQYF.

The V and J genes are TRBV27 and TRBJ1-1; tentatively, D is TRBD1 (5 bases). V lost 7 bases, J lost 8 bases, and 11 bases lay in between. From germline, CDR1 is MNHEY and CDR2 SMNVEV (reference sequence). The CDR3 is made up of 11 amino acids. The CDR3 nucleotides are TGTGCCAGCATCCAGGGAAGGGAAGCTTTCTTT. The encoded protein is CASIQGREAFF.

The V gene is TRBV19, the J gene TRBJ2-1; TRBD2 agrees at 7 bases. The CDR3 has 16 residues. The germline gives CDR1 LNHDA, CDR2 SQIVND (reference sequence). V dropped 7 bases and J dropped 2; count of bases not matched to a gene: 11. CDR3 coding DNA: TGTGCCAGTACCCCAGGCGGGGGAATCACCTACAATGAGCAGTTCTTC. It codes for CASTPGGGITYNEQFF. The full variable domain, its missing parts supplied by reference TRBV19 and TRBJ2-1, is DGGITQSPKYLFRKEGQNVTLSCEQNLNHDAMYWYRQDPGQGLRLIYYSQIVNDFQKGDIAEGYSVSREKKESFPLTVTSAQKNPTAFYLCASTPGGGITYNEQFFGPGTRLTVL.

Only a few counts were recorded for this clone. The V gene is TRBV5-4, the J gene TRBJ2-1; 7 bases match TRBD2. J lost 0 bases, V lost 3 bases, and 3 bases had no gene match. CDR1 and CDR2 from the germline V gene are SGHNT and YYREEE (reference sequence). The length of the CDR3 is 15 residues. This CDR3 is CASSYSGRSYNEQFF. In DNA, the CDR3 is TGTGCCAGCAGCTATAGCGGGCGCTCCTACAATGAGCAGTTCTTC.

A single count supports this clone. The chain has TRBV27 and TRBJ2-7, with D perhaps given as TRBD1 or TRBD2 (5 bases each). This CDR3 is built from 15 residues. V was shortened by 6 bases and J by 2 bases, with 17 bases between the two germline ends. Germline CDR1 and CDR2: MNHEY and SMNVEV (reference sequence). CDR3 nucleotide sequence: TGTGCCAGCAGCCGGTCGGGCAGGGAGACCTACGAGCAGTACTTC. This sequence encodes CASSRSGRETYEQYF.

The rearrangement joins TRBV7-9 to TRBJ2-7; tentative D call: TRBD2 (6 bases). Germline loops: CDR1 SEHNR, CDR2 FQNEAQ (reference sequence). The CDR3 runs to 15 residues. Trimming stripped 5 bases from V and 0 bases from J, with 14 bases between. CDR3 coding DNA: TGTGCCAGCAGCCCGGGACTCACGAGCTCCTACGAGCAGTACTTC. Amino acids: CASSPGLTSSYEQYF.

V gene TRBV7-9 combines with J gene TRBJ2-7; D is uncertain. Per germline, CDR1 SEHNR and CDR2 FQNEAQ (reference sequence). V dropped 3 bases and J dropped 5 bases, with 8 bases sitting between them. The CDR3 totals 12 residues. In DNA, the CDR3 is TGTGCCAGCAGCTTTCCTGCCCACGAGCAGTACTTC. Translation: CASSFPAHEQYF.

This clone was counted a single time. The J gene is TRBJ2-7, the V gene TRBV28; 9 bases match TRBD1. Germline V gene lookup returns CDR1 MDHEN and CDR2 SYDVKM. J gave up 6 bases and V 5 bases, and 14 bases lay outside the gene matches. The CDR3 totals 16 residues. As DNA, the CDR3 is TGTGCCAGCAGTCCCCGACAGGGGGGTAGAGCGGGCGAGCAGTACTTC. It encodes CASSPRQGGRAGEQYF. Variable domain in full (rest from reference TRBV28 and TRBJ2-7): DVKVTQSSRYLVKRTGEKVFLECVQDMDHENMFWYRQDPGLGLRLIYFSYDVKMKEKGDIPEGYSVSREKKERFSLILESASTNQTSMYLCASSPRQGGRAGEQYFGPGTRLTVT.

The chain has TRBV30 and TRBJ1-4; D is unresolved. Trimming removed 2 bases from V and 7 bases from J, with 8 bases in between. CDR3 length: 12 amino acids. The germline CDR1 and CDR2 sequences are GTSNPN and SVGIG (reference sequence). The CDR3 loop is CAWSFMREKLFF. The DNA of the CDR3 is TGTGCCTGGAGTTTCATGCGTGAAAAACTGTTTTTT. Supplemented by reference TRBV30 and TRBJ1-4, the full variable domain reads SQTIHQWPATLVQPVGSPLSLECTVEGTSNPNLYWYRQAAGRGLQLLFYSVGIGQISSEVPQNLSASRPQDRQFILSSKKLLLSDSGFYLCAWSFMREKLFFGSGTQLSVL.

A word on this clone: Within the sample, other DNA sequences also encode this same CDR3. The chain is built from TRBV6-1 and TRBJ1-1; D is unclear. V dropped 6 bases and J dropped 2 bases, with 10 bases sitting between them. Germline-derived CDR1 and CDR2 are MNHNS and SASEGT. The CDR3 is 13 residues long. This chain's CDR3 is CASSGTVNTEAFF. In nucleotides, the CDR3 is TGTGCCAGCAGCGGCACAGTAAACACTGAAGCTTTCTTT.

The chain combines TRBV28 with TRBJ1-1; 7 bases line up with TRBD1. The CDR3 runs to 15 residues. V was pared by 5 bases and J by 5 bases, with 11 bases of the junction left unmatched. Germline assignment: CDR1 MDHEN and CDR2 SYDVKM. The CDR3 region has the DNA TGTGCCAGCAGTATCACAGGGGCGGGATGGACTGAAGCTTTCTTT. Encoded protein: CASSITGAGWTEAFF.

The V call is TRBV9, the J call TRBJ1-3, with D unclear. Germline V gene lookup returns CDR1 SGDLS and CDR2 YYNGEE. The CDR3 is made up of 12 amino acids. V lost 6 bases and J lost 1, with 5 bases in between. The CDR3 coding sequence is TGTGCCAGCACCGAATCTGGAAACACCATATATTTT. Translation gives CASTESGNTIYF. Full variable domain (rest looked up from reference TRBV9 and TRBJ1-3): DSGVTQTPKHLITATGQRVTLRCSPRSGDLSVYWYQQSLDQGLQFLIQYYNGEERAKGNILERFSAQQFPDLHSELNLSSLELGDSALYFCASTESGNTIYFGEGSWLTVV.

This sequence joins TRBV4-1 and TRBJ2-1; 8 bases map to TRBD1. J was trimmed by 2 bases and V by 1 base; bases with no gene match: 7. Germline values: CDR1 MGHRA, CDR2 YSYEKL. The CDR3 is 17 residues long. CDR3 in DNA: TGCGCCAGCAGCCAAGCCCCAGGCAGGGGGCCCTACAATGAGCAGTTCTTC. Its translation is CASSQAPGRGPYNEQFF.

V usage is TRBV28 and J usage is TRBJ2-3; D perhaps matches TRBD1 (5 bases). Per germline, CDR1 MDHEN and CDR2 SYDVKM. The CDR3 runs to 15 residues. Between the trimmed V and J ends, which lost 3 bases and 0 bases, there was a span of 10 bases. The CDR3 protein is CASSFWGLSTDTQYF. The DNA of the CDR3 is TGTGCCAGCAGTTTCTGGGGCTTAAGCACAGATACGCAGTATTTT. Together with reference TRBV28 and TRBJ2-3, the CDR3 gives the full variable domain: DVKVTQSSRYLVKRTGEKVFLECVQDMDHENMFWYRQDPGLGLRLIYFSYDVKMKEKGDIPEGYSVSREKKERFSLILESASTNQTSMYLCASSFWGLSTDTQYFGPGTRLTVL.

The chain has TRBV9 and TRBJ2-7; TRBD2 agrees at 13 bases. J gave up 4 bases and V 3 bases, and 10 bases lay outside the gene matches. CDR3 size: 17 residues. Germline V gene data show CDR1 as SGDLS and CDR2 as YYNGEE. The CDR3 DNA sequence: TGTGCCAGCAGCGCACGAGACGGGACTAGCGGGACTTACGAGCAGTACTTC. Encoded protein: CASSARDGTSGTYEQYF. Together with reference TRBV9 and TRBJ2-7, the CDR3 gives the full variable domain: DSGVTQTPKHLITATGQRVTLRCSPRSGDLSVYWYQQSLDQGLQFLIQYYNGEERAKGNILERFSAQQFPDLHSELNLSSLELGDSALYFCASSARDGTSGTYEQYFGPGTRLTVT.

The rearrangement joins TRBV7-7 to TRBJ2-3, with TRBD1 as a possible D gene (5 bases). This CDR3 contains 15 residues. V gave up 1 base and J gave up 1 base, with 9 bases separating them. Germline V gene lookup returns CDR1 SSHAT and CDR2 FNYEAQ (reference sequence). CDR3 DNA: TGTGCCAGCAGCTTAGGACAGTCCCGCACAGATACGCAGTATTTT. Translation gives CASSLGQSRTDTQYF.

CDR3 sequence: CASSRGQSAKNIQYF. The CDR3 bases are TGTGCCAGCAGCAGGGGACAGTCAGCCAAAAACATTCAGTACTTC. The V gene is TRBV9, the J gene TRBJ2-4, with 7 positions matching TRBD1. Germline CDR1 SGDLS, CDR2 YYNGEE. The V gene end was trimmed by 4 bases and the J gene end by 0 bases; junction bases not matched to a gene: 4. The CDR3 is 15 residues long.

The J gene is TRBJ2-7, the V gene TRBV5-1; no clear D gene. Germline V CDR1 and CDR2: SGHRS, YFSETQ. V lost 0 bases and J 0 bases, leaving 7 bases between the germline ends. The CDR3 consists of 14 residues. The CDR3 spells CASSLGWYSYEQYF. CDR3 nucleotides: TGCGCCAGCAGCTTGGGGTGGTACTCCTACGAGCAGTACTTC.

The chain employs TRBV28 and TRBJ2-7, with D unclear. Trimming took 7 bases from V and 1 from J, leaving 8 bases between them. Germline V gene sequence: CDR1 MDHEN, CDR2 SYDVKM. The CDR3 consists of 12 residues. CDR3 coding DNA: TGTGCCAGCAAAAAGAGTTCCTACGAGCAGTACTTC. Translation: CASKKSSYEQYF. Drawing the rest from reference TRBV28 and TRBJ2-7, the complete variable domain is DVKVTQSSRYLVKRTGEKVFLECVQDMDHENMFWYRQDPGLGLRLIYFSYDVKMKEKGDIPEGYSVSREKKERFSLILESASTNQTSMYLCASKKSSYEQYFGPGTRLTVT.

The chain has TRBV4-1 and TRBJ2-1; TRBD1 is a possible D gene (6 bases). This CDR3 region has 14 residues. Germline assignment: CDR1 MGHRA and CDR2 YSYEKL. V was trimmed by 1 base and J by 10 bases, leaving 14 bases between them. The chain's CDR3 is CASSQATATGEQFF. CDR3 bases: TGCGCCAGCAGCCAAGCGACGGCCACAGGGGAGCAGTTCTTC.

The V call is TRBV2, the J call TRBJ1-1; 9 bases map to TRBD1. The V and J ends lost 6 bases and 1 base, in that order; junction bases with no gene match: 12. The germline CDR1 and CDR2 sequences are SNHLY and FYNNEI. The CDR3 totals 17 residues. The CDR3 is CASRPGTGNVWNTEAFF. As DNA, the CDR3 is TGTGCCAGCAGACCCGGGACAGGGAACGTGTGGAACACTGAAGCTTTCTTT.